The source of this TCR beta chain is a study of cytomegalovirus exposure and HLA in healthy donors. Across the whole study: The study placed less than 90% of its approximately 360 genotyped donors in the Caucasian-associated ancestry cluster.

The CDR3 is 13 amino acids. Germline CDR1 reads SNHLY; CDR2 reads FYNNEI. Trimming stripped 3 bases from V and 4 bases from J, with 7 bases between. Primers: 60 Vbeta forward and 13 Jbeta reverse. Method: immunoSEQ multiplex PCR; TCRdb's copy keeps in-frame clones and lacks some. The table includes around 76,000 clones, over 65% detected once. This TCR was recovered from a woman in her 40s in good health and CMV-seropositive. The chain links TRBV2 to TRBJ1-5; a possible D gene is TRBD1 (5 bases). Sequenced sample: PBMCs. The CDR3 DNA follows: TGTGCCAGCAGTGAGTCAGGGAATCAGCCCCAGCATTTT. Protein: CASSESGNQPQHF.